This T cell receptor beta chain was sequenced for a study of radiotherapy plus CTLA-4 blockade in lung cancer. Study context: Disease control was present in 30% to 40% of patients, and objective responses in about 19%. Study-wide results and limits: Blood saw expansion of tumor-derived TCR clones after radiotherapy plus ipilimumab. Reported findings show early blood T cell clone dynamics, with interferon-beta, best predicted response.

Remarks on this clone: What it binds is not known.

Chemo-refractory metastatic non-small-cell lung cancer patients were treated with focal radiation plus CTLA-4 blockade with ipilimumab. The table came from immunoSEQ multiplex PCR; TCRdb's copy has only in-frame clones and leaves some out. Here the sample spans 43,000 or so clones, around 73% being singletons. This clonotype was obtained from a human donor with non-small cell lung cancer who had a complete response to radiotherapy plus ipilimumab. Sample: peripheral blood, taken from a patient treated with radiotherapy plus ipilimumab.

The CDR3 loop reads CASSGGYPYNEQFF. The CDR3 DNA sequence: TGTGCCAGCAGTGGGGGCTACCCATACAATGAGCAGTTCTTC. The genes are TRBV7-2 and TRBJ2-1; weak D call: TRBD1 (6 bases). The CDR3 runs 14 residues. Germline values: CDR1 SGHTA, CDR2 FQGNSA. V lost 6 bases and J 4 bases, leaving 13 bases between the germline ends.